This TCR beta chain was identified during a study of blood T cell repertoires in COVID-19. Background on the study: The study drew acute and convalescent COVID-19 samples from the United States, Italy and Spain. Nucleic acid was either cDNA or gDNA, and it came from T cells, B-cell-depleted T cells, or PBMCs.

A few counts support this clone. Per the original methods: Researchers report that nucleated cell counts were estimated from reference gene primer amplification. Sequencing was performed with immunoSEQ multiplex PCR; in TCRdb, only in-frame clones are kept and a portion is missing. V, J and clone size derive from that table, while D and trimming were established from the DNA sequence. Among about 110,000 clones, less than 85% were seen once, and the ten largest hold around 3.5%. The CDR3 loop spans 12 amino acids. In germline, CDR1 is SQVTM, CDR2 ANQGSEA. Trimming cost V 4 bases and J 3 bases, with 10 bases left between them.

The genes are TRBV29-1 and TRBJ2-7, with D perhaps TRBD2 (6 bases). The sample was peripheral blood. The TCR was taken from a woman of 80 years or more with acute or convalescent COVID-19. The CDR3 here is CSVGEVLYEQYF. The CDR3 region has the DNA TGCAGCGTTGGGGAGGTTCTCTACGAGCAGTACTTC.